The entry that follows covers one T cell receptor (beta chain) sequence. Antigen: not known. This sample was taken from a study of cytomegalovirus exposure and HLA in healthy donors. For the study at large: The 120 validation repertoires were produced on the same platform as the roughly 700 repertoires of the first cohort. This was reported in a later analysis. Whole-study findings and limits: Reported results showed that the classifier diagnosed cytomegalovirus status with high specificity and sensitivity. Among TCR sequences, most were rare, though some public TCRs appeared in many donors.

Assay used: immunoSEQ multiplex PCR; TCRdb lists only in-frame clones, some missing. The sample has roughly 86,000 clones, less than 96% seen once. The TCR originated in a young man in good health and CMV-seropositive. Sequencing used PBMCs.

CDR3 in DNA: TGTGCCAGCAGTGAAGCGTGGGGACAAGTATACGAGCAGTACTTC. This encodes CASSEAWGQVYEQYF. V usage is TRBV6-1 and J usage is TRBJ2-7, with D tentatively TRBD1 (6 bases). The CDR3 is 15 residues long. CDR1 is MNHNS, CDR2 SASEGT, per germline. Trimming left V 0 bases short and J 4 bases short, with 13 bases between.